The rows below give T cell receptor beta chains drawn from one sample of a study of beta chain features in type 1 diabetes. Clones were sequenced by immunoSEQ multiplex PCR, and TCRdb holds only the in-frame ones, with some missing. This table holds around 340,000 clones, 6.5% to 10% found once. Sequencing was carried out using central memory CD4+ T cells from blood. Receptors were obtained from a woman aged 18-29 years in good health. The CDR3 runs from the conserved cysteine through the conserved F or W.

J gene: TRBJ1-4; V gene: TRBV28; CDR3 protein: CASSSSNEKLFF
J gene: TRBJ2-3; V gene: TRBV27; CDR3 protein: CASSILGLSTDTQYF
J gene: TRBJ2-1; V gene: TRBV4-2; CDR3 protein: CASSQVMAGGYNEQFF
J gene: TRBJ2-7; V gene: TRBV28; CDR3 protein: CASSLRLSYEQYF
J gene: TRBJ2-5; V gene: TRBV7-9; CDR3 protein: CASSLSPVGETQYF
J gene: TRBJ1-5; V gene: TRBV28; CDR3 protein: CASSLRRSNQPQHF
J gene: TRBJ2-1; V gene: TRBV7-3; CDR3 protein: CASSPSAAGEQFF
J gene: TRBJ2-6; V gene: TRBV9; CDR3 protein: CASSGPNPGANVLTF
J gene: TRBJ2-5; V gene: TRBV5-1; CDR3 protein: CASSLSSGLGETQYF
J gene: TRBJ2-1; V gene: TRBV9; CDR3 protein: CASSVAVAAYNEQFF
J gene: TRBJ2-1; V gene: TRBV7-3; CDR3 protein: CASSRGTAVYNEQFF
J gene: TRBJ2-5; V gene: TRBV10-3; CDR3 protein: CAISESGLAGGLQETQYF
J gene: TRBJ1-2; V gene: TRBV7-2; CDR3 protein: CASSLRWYGYTF
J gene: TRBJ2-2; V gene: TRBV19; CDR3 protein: CASSGYNTGELFF
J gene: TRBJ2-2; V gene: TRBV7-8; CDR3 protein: CASSLMRETGELFF
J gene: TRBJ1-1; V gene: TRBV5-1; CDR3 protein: CASSRGTDNTEAFF
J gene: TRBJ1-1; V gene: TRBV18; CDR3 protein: CASSPDMNTEAFF
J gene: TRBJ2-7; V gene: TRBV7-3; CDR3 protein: CASSTRVGSSYEQYF
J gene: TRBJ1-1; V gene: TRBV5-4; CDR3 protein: CASSLSLGIHTEAFF
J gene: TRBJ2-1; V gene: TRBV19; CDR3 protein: CASSRGRAYNEQFF
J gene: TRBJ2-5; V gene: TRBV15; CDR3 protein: CATSRDPSAQETQYF